This TCR beta chain was recorded in a study of blood T cell repertoires in COVID-19. Study background: Material from acute and convalescent COVID-19 was sourced from the United States, Italy and Spain. PBMCs, B-cell-depleted T cells, or T cells were the source of the cDNA or gDNA that made up the material.

CDR3 length equals 15 residues. CDR1 and CDR2 (germline): SGHRS, YFSETQ. J was trimmed by 0 bases and V by 5 bases; bases with no gene match: 6. Study processing details: Amplification from reference gene primers served as the basis for estimated nucleated cell counts. The protocol was immunoSEQ multiplex PCR, while the TCRdb copy is restricted to in-frame clones and leaves out a portion. For V, J and clone size, that table is used; D and trimming come from the DNA. Of 100,000 to 120,000 clones in the sample, less than 85% are singletons; the top ten hold around 4%. Material: peripheral blood. The receptor comes from a woman older than 75 with acute or convalescent COVID-19. V gene TRBV5-1 combines with J gene TRBJ2-7; 9 bases match TRBD1. The CDR3 coding sequence is TGCGCCAGCAGTCGCGGACAGGGGCCCTCCTACGAGCAGTACTTC. Protein: CASSRGQGPSYEQYF.